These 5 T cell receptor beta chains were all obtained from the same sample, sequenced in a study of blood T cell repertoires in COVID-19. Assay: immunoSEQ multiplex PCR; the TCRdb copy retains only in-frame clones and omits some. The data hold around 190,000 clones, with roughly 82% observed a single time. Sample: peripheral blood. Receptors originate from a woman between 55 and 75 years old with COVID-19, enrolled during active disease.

The CDR3 bases are TGTGCCAGCAGCCTATCCCACGGGAGTTCACCCCTCCACTTT. This sequence encodes CASSLSHGSSPLHF. The chain has TRBV7-8 and TRBJ1-6; D not certain. Trimming removed 5 bases from V and 9 bases from J, with 14 bases in between. This CDR3 spans 14 amino acids. Germline V gene data show CDR1 as SGHVS and CDR2 as FQNEAQ.

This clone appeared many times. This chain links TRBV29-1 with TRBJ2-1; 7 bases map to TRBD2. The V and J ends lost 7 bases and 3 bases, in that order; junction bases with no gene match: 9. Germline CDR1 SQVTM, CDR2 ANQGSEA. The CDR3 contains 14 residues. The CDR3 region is CSGGGGTVYNEQFF. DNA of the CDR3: TGCAGCGGAGGCGGGGGAACCGTCTACAATGAGCAGTTCTTC.

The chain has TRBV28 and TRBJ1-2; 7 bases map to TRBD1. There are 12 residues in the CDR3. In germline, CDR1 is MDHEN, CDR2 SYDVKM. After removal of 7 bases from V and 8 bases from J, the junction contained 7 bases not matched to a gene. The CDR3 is CASNVQGGGYTF. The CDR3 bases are TGTGCCAGCAATGTCCAGGGGGGAGGCTACACCTTC.

The CDR3 here is CASGPTRWRGRSQPQHF. The CDR3 DNA follows: TGTGCCAGTGGGCCCACCAGGTGGAGGGGCAGAAGTCAGCCCCAGCATTTT. The V gene is TRBV19, the J gene TRBJ1-5; possibly TRBD1 for D (5 bases). This CDR3 region has 17 residues. Germline V gives CDR1 LNHDA, CDR2 SQIVND (reference sequence). Trimming left V 8 bases short and J 6 bases short, with 26 bases between.

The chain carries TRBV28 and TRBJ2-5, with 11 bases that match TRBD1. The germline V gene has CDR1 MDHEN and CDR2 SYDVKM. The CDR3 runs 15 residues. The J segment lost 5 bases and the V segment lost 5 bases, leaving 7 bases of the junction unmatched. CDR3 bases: TGTGCCAGCAGTCCCAGGACAGGGGGCGCGGAGACCCAGTACTTC. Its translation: CASSPRTGGAETQYF.